This entry is about one T cell receptor beta chain. Its antigen is unidentified. Germline and junction disagree at one end, which may indicate a read error. The length of the CDR3 is 12 residues. Germline values: CDR1 DFQATT, CDR2 SNEGSKA (reference sequence). The data were obtained in a study of tumor and adjacent non-tumor tissue in lung cancer. Study background: Patients were aged roughly 30 to 76, approximately ten men and 4 to 6 women, stage I to III. Each sample yielded a few million productive TCRbeta reads on average.

Study conclusions and caveats: Patients with more diverse tumor TCRs had worse survival. Top 100 clones took a larger repertoire share in normal lung.

TCRbeta libraries were built with three rounds of nested PCR, modified from ARM-PCR. TCRdb reanalysed the multiplex PCR reads using MiXCR and keeps one entry per CDR3 protein. This sample carries around 40,000 distinct CDR3 sequences, less than 65% of them seen once, and the ten largest clones take under 60%. This sample's RNA came from whole unsorted tissue. More than 3 cm separated this lung sample from the edge of the tumor. The J gene is TRBJ2-4, the V gene TRBV20-1; 9 positions agree with TRBD1. The specimen sequenced was distant non-tumor lung tissue. The TCR was taken from a middle-aged man with non-small cell lung cancer. The CDR3 nucleotides are TGCAATGCTAGCCCCCGACAGGGGGACGAGTACTTC. Its protein product is CNASPRQGDEYF.